This is a list of T cell receptor beta chains from one sample in a study of response to subunit inactivated influenza vaccine. A single record per CDR3 protein comes from TCRdb applying MiXCR to the RT-PCR reads. The sample lists hundreds of thousands of distinct CDR3 sequences, 25% occurring once. Source: CD4+ T cells sorted from PBMCs, taken 5 days after vaccination. All receptors derive from a man between 50 and 59 years old who received an inactivated influenza vaccine. CDR3s include the opening cysteine and the closing phenylalanine or tryptophan. D genes are given only for firm matches. Not all rows give a size; the values are once, few, many and, for expanded clones, a class.

abundance | j_gene | v_gene | d_gene | CDR3aa | CDR3nt
. | TRBJ1-2 | TRBV12-3/TRBV12-4 | TRBD1 | CASSLLAGGHGYTF | TGTGCCAGCAGTTTATTGGCAGGGGGCCATGGCTACACCTTC
few | TRBJ2-5 | TRBV5-1 | TRBD2 | CASSLGSGSFGETQYF | TGCGCCAGCAGCTTGGGTAGCGGGAGTTTCGGGGAGACCCAGTACTTC
few | TRBJ2-2 | TRBV28 | TRBD1 | CASSSRTGGVSGELFF | TGTGCCAGCAGTTCCCGGACAGGGGGCGTCTCCGGGGAGCTGTTTTTT
. | TRBJ2-1 | TRBV20-1 | TRBD2 | CSARDYSLAGTYNEQFF | TGCAGTGCTAGAGATTATTCCCTAGCGGGGACTTACAATGAGCAGTTCTTC
. | TRBJ2-7 | TRBV7-3 | . | CASSLRGADTYEQYF | TGTGCCAGCAGCTTAAGGGGTGCGGATACCTACGAGCAGTACTTC
. | TRBJ2-3 | TRBV6-5 | . | CASSYSGGLLDTQYF | TGTGCCAGCAGTTACTCTGGGGGGTTGCTAGATACGCAGTATTTT
few | TRBJ2-7 | TRBV20-1 | . | CSALLAGVSYEQYF | TGCAGTGCTCTGCTGGCAGGGGTTTCCTACGAGCAGTACTTC
. | TRBJ2-7 | TRBV6-2/TRBV6-3 | TRBD1 | CASSSRTGSDEQYF | TGTGCCAGCAGTTCGCGGACAGGGTCTGATGAGCAGTACTTC
. | TRBJ1-5 | TRBV11-2 | . | CASSLDPTRQIPNQPQHF | TGTGCCAGCAGCTTAGATCCTACTAGACAGATCCCTAATCAGCCCCAGCATTTT
. | TRBJ2-7 | TRBV28 | TRBD2 | CASTPGLAGYEQYF | TGTGCCAGCACCCCTGGGTTAGCGGGATACGAGCAGTACTTC
few | TRBJ2-7 | TRBV7-2 | . | CASSFDGGTTYEQYF | TGTGCCAGCAGCTTCGACGGGGGGACAACCTACGAGCAGTACTTC
. | TRBJ2-1 | TRBV29-1 | TRBD2 | CSVGLAGNNEQFF | TGCAGCGTCGGACTAGCGGGTAACAATGAGCAGTTCTTC
. | TRBJ2-3 | TRBV10-3 | TRBD2 | CAIRAGGAGTDTQYF | TGTGCCATCAGGGCGGGAGGGGCCGGCACAGATACGCAGTATTTT
few | TRBJ2-6 | TRBV12-3/TRBV12-4 | TRBD1 | CASSFIQGAPGANVLTF | TGTGCCAGCAGTTTCATACAGGGGGCGCCTGGGGCCAACGTCCTGACTTTC
. | TRBJ1-2 | TRBV10-2 | . | CASSESWDGYTF | TGCGCCAGCAGTGAGTCGTGGGATGGCTACACCTTC
many | TRBJ2-2 | TRBV12-3/TRBV12-4 | . | CASSWFLNTGELFF | TGTGCCAGCAGTTGGTTCCTGAACACCGGGGAGCTGTTTTTT
. | TRBJ2-1 | TRBV20-1 | TRBD2 | CSALRTSGGNNEQFF | TGCAGTGCCTTACGGACTAGCGGGGGCAACAATGAGCAGTTCTTC
. | TRBJ2-2 | TRBV28 | . | CASMGSVSTNTGELFF | TGTGCCAGCATGGGCAGCGTCAGCACGAACACCGGGGAGCTGTTTTTT
few | TRBJ2-1 | TRBV7-2 | TRBD1 | CASSFPGGDWNEQFF | TGTGCCAGCAGCTTCCCAGGGGGAGATTGGAATGAGCAGTTCTTC
few | TRBJ2-7 | TRBV7-2 | . | CASSADWSSYEQYF | TGTGCCAGCAGCGCGGACTGGAGCTCCTACGAGCAGTACTTC
. | TRBJ2-7 | TRBV7-2 | TRBD1 | CASSYYFGQEAEEYF | TGTGCCAGCAGCTACTACTTTGGACAGGAAGCCGAGGAATACTTC
. | TRBJ2-1 | TRBV18 | TRBD2 | CASSPGGVRLNEQFF | TGTGCCAGCTCACCGGGAGGGGTTCGCCTCAATGAGCAGTTCTTC
few | TRBJ2-1 | TRBV20-1 | . | CSASESNTEQFF | TGCAGTGCTTCGGAAAGTAATACTGAGCAGTTCTTC
few | TRBJ2-1 | TRBV5-1 | . | CASSPLGANEQFF | TGCGCCAGCAGCCCTTTAGGGGCTAATGAGCAGTTCTTC
. | TRBJ2-3 | TRBV5-1 | TRBD1 | CASSWTGGVGNTQYF | TGCGCCAGCAGCTGGACAGGGGGCGTTGGAAATACGCAGTATTTT
few | TRBJ2-1 | TRBV5-5 | . | CASSLYPGSMNNEQFF | TGTGCCAGCAGCTTGTACCCAGGCTCGATGAACAATGAGCAGTTCTTC
few | TRBJ1-2 | TRBV5-5 | . | CASTQEQAIYGYTF | TGTGCCAGCACCCAAGAACAGGCGATCTATGGCTACACCTTC
. | TRBJ2-7 | TRBV4-3 | . | CASSQDGRSEQYF | TGCGCCAGCAGCCAAGATGGAAGGAGCGAGCAGTACTTC
. | TRBJ2-1 | TRBV4-2 | . | CASSQDREFGDEQFF | TGTGCCAGCAGCCAAGATAGGGAGTTTGGGGATGAGCAGTTCTTC